The 2 T cell receptor beta chains presented below share a single source sample, sequenced in a study of blood T cells in healthy people across ages. A second PCR, run for 7 to 11 cycles, used a sample-barcoded 5' primer plus a J-beta primer mix. TCRdb used MiXCR to reprocess the 5' RACE reads, holding one entry per CDR3 protein. The sample carries about 1.5 million distinct CDR3 sequences, roughly two fifths recorded once. Sequenced material: blood. Receptors originate from a young woman in good health.

This chain uses TRBV7-6 with TRBJ2-3; D is unclear. V was shortened by 1 base and J by 2 bases, with 7 bases between the two germline ends. The CDR3 runs to 14 residues. Germline CDR1 and CDR2: SGHVS and FNYEAQ. The CDR3 spells CASSLGSDTDTQYF. The CDR3 bases are TGTGCCAGCAGCTTAGGGTCTGACACAGATACGCAGTATTTT.

A few counts support this clonotype. The rearrangement joins TRBV3-1 to TRBJ2-5; D call uncertain. This CDR3 region has 15 residues. V was trimmed by 0 bases and J by 7 bases, leaving 15 bases between them. Germline V gene sequence: CDR1 LGHDT, CDR2 YNNKEL (reference sequence). CDR3 sequence reads: CASSQDKPRWWTQYF. As DNA, the CDR3 is TGTGCCAGCAGCCAAGATAAGCCAAGGTGGTGGACCCAGTACTTC.